One sample yielded the 5 T cell receptor beta chains listed below, sequenced in a study of cytomegalovirus exposure and HLA in healthy donors. The PCR had 60 Vbeta and 13 Jbeta primers. The method was immunoSEQ multiplex PCR; TCRdb's version includes in-frame clones alone and lacks a portion of them. Here the sample spans 100,000 or so clones, approximately 80% being singletons. Sequenced input: PBMCs. The receptors come from a man younger than 30 in good health and CMV-seronegative.

The chain recombines TRBV5-4 with TRBJ2-1; the D gene is possibly TRBD1 (6 bases). Germline V CDR1 and CDR2: SGHNT, YYREEE (reference sequence). The CDR3 contains 13 residues. The germline V and J ends were trimmed by 2 bases and 7 bases, with 10 bases remaining between them. This CDR3 reads CASSLGQKNEQFF. The CDR3 DNA is TGTGCCAGCAGCTTAGGACAGAAGAATGAGCAGTTCTTC.

This clone has a single count. The rearrangement links TRBV5-1 to TRBJ2-5, with TRBD2 matching over 7 bases. V trimming: 1 base; J trimming: 3 bases; junction bases outside the gene matches: 15. The CDR3 sequence is 18 residues long. Germline CDR1 reads SGHRS; CDR2 reads YFSETQ. CDR3 bases: TGCGCCAGCAGCTTGTTTATCGGGGGGAGGGCCGGCAAAGAGACCCAGTACTTC. Its translation is CASSLFIGGRAGKETQYF.

The chain combines TRBV5-4 with TRBJ1-6; the D is unclear. CDR1 and CDR2 from the germline V gene are SGHNT and YYREEE (reference sequence). CDR3 size: 16 residues. Trimming cost V 4 bases and J 0 bases, with 11 bases left between them. The CDR3 sequence: CASSADLFSYNSPLHF. CDR3 sequence (DNA): TGTGCCAGCAGCGCGGATCTGTTCTCCTATAATTCACCCCTCCACTTT.

This clone was recorded a few times. The genes are TRBV27 and TRBJ1-6, with D possibly being TRBD1 (6 bases). The V end lost 6 bases, the J end lost 7 bases, and 19 bases lay between the germline ends. CDR3 length: 16 amino acids. CDR1 MNHEY and CDR2 SMNVEV come from the germline V gene (reference sequence). The CDR3 DNA reads TGTGCCAGCAGATTAGGTATGGGGGCGTCGAATTCACCCCTCCACTTT. Amino acid sequence: CASRLGMGASNSPLHF.

The genes are TRBV6-4 and TRBJ2-1, with TRBD2 matching 13 bases. V lost 0 bases and J lost 8; bases outside the gene matches: 1. The CDR3 contains 15 residues. Germline lookup yields CDR1 MRHNA and CDR2 SNTAGT. The CDR3 reads CASSDSLAGGHEQFF. The CDR3 DNA follows: TGTGCCAGCAGTGACTCACTAGCGGGGGGGCATGAGCAGTTCTTC.